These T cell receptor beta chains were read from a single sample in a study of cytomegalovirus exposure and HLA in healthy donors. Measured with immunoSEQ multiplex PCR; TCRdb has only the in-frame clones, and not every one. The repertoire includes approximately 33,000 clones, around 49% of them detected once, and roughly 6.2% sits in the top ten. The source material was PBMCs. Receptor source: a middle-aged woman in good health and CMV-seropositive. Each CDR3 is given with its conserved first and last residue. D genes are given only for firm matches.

CASKAGVASGNTIYF,.,TRBV7-8
CASSFITENTGELFF,.,TRBV7-3
CASGLVGQGEDEQYF,TRBD1,TRBV12-5
CASSSQVGGQETQYF,.,TRBV7-7
CASSQEAGFSNSPLHF,.,TRBV14
CAISESAGGETGELFF,TRBD2,TRBV10-3
CSVYREDSYEQYF,.,TRBV29-1
CASSPMAGDYEQYF,.,TRBV27
CASRSSRSSGANVLTF,.,TRBV7-9
CASRGTRPTDTQYF,TRBD2,TRBV6-1
CAGGQETQYF,.,TRBV2
CASSLVRLTGELFF,.,TRBV7-2
CASSRDSQLYGYTF,TRBD1,TRBV7-9
CASSETTGPLYGYTF,TRBD1,TRBV6-1
CAIGRGTEAFF,.,TRBV6-5
CASSLSTRGNYNEQFF,.,TRBV7-9
CASREGSGMETQYF,.,TRBV11-2
CSVDEGGGANEQFF,TRBD2,TRBV29-1
CSVEDTQGILGGYTF,.,TRBV29-1
CASSQVGEGSGANVLTF,TRBD2,TRBV4-3
CASSDNENEQYF,.,TRBV19
CASSPNFSGGPDNEQFF,TRBD2,TRBV28
CASSPQRGDPTGELFF,TRBD2,TRBV4-1
CASRTGTGRNQPQHF,TRBD1,TRBV6-5
CASSPATGMGSPLHF,TRBD1,TRBV4-3
CASSLATGTTSYTF,.,TRBV5-4
CASSQDLGGAKPYEQYF,.,TRBV4-3
CASRGGTGPVYEQYF,TRBD1,TRBV5-1
CASRVEGSPNSPLHF,.,TRBV2
CASSVDKYNSPLHF,.,TRBV9
CAIGAGRRATNEKLFF,.,TRBV10-3
CASSQDPGLVPDTQYF,.,TRBV4-1
CAISESLDREETQYF,TRBD1,TRBV10-3
CASSPLRPTSGAADTQYF,TRBD2,TRBV28
CASSGQENIQYF,.,TRBV10-2
CASSRQTDTQYF,.,TRBV13
CASSDRGTDTQYF,.,TRBV27
CASTGQGPQLGELFF,TRBD1,TRBV5-1
CARQGNTEAFF,.,TRBV2
CASSQRTGGSETQYF,TRBD1,TRBV28
CASSLGTGTGNTEAFF,TRBD1,TRBV7-6
CASSQDPYLTEAFF,.,TRBV4-1
CASSLAGGATDTQYF,.,TRBV7-9